The next 25 T cell receptor beta chains were all read from a single sample in a study of T cells in Graves' hyperthyroidism and ophthalmopathy. Regions amplified from RNA transcripts were the TCR beta CDR3 regions. The HTBI primer set served for first-round RT-PCR of the TCR CDR3. TCRdb called the multiplex PCR reads again in MiXCR, with one record for every CDR3 protein. The sample holds about 640,000 distinct CDR3 sequences; less than 25% are singletons and the top ten take about 35%. The sample was blood. The receptors were gathered from a man aged 25 to 45 with Graves' ophthalmopathy.

A few counts support this clonotype. The chain links TRBV28 to TRBJ2-2; possibly TRBD1 or TRBD2 for D (5 bases each). The CDR3 runs 15 residues. Trimming removed 3 bases at V and 3 bases at J, with 11 bases between. The germline V gene has CDR1 MDHEN and CDR2 SYDVKM. The CDR3 is CASSLSGTDTGELFF. The CDR3 DNA sequence: TGTGCCAGCAGTTTGTCTGGGACGGACACCGGGGAGCTGTTTTTT.

J is TRBJ2-7 and V is TRBV28, with a weak D call TRBD2 (6 bases). Germline-derived CDR1 and CDR2 are MDHEN and SYDVKM. CDR3 length equals 15 residues. V lost 6 bases and J lost 0, with 15 bases in between. CDR3 loop: CASRDGTVSSYEQYF. CDR3 DNA sequence: TGTGCCAGCAGGGACGGGACTGTGAGCTCCTACGAGCAGTACTTC.

Here the CDR3 DNA reads TGTGCCACCAGTGAACTAACTAGCGGGAGGTTGTATTTT. Amino acids: CATSELTSGRLYF. The genes are TRBV24-1 and TRBJ2-3, with 12 nucleotides matching TRBD2. V shed 4 bases and J 14 bases; nucleotides not matched to a gene: 6. Germline V gene sequence: CDR1 KGHDR, CDR2 SFDVKD. This CDR3 comprises 13 residues.

The genes are TRBV4-1 and TRBJ2-3, with D perhaps matching TRBD1 (6 bases). The CDR3 is 18 residues long. The V end was cut by 0 bases, the J end by 1 base, with 17 bases between. Germline lookup yields CDR1 MGHRA and CDR2 YSYEKL. The CDR3 DNA sequence: TGCGCCAGCAGCCAAGACCATGGCCGGGCAGGGGGCACAGATACGCAGTATTTT. Translation gives CASSQDHGRAGGTDTQYF.

This chain links TRBV7-2 with TRBJ2-2; weak D call: TRBD2 (5 bases). Trimming took 1 base from V and 3 from J, leaving 6 bases between them. The CDR3 sequence is 14 residues long. The germline V gene encodes CDR1 SGHTA and CDR2 FQGNSA. The CDR3 DNA is TGTGCCAGCAGCTTAGGACTACACACCGGGGAGCTGTTTTTT. This codes for CASSLGLHTGELFF.

This clonotype was counted a few times. In DNA form, the CDR3 reads TGTGCCAGCAGTTTTAGCGGGAGCAGCACCGGGGAGCTGTTTTTT. This gives the protein CASSFSGSSTGELFF. The chain couples TRBV3-1 to TRBJ2-2; the match to TRBD2 covers 9 bases. Germline loops: CDR1 LGHDT, CDR2 YNNKEL (reference sequence). V lost 6 bases to trimming and J lost 4 bases; unmatched junction nucleotides: 6. The CDR3 loop spans 15 amino acids.

This clonotype occurred a few times. CDR3 protein: CSAPSLNEQFF. CDR3 nucleotide sequence: TGCAGTGCTCCTTCCCTCAATGAGCAGTTCTTC. The chain combines TRBV20-1 with TRBJ2-1; D gene uncertain. CDR1 is DFQATT and CDR2 is SNEGSKA in the germline V gene (reference sequence). CDR3 length: 11 amino acids. Trimming took 5 bases from V and 6 from J, leaving 8 bases between them.

The chain recombines TRBV28 with TRBJ1-2; weak D call: TRBD1 (6 bases). The germline CDR1 and CDR2 sequences are MDHEN and SYDVKM. CDR3 size: 15 residues. V was clipped by 6 bases and J by 8 bases, with 22 bases between them. CDR3 DNA sequence: TGTGCCAGCAGCTCTCGGGACATCATCTACGGGGGCTACACCTTC. Amino acids: CASSSRDIIYGGYTF.

The chain employs TRBV28 and TRBJ1-6, with D possibly TRBD1 on 5 matching bases. The CDR3 loop spans 19 amino acids. In germline, CDR1 is MDHEN, CDR2 SYDVKM. The ends were cut back, 6 bases at V and 10 bases at J, with 31 bases in the middle. CDR3 region: CASRFLVLKSGALGSPLHF. As DNA, the CDR3 is TGTGCCAGCAGGTTCCTGGTACTCAAAAGCGGGGCGCTCGGATCACCCCTCCACTTT.

Worth noting for this clonotype: The final CDR3 position lacks the conserved phenylalanine or tryptophan, pointing to a likely read error. The chain joins TRBV6-1 to TRBJ1-5; unclear D gene. The V gene's germline CDR1 is MNHNS and CDR2 SASEGT. V lost 3 bases, J lost 2 bases, and 11 bases lay in between. The CDR3 runs to 15 residues. Here the CDR3 reads CASSEDPWGNQPQHL. The DNA of the CDR3 is TGTGCCAGCAGTGAGGACCCCTGGGGCAATCAGCCCCAGCATCTT.

The chain carries TRBV6-5 and TRBJ2-2; 9 nucleotides match TRBD2. The CDR3 spans 19 residues. After removal of 0 bases from V and 5 bases from J, the junction contained 13 bases not matched to a gene. Per the germline V gene, CDR1 is MNHEY and CDR2 is SVGAGI. CDR3 coding DNA: TGTGCCAGCAGTTACTCTCTCCCTAGCGGGACTATAAAGACCGGGGAGCTGTTTTTT. Protein: CASSYSLPSGTIKTGELFF.

V usage is TRBV28 and J usage is TRBJ1-4; 10 positions match TRBD1. Germline-derived CDR1 and CDR2 are MDHEN and SYDVKM. With V trimmed by 5 bases and J by 6 bases, 6 bases remained unmatched. The CDR3 runs to 15 residues. This CDR3 reads CASSPAGTGDEKLFF. As DNA, the CDR3 is TGTGCCAGCAGTCCTGCCGGGACAGGGGATGAAAAACTGTTTTTT.

In this sample, this clonotype turned up a few times. This sequence joins TRBV6-1 and TRBJ2-7; 9 nucleotides line up with TRBD2. The CDR3 loop spans 13 amino acids. Losses at the gene ends were 8 bases for V and 5 bases for J; bases not matched to a gene: 7. Germline loops: CDR1 MNHNS, CDR2 SASEGT. The CDR3 loop is CASVRTSEDEQYF. CDR3 in DNA: TGTGCCAGCGTCCGGACTAGCGAGGACGAGCAGTACTTC.

This clonotype was detected ten times or more. The chain combines TRBV3-1 with TRBJ2-7, with D hard to call. The germline CDR1 and CDR2 sequences are LGHDT and YNNKEL (reference sequence). The CDR3 runs to 14 residues. V shed 0 bases and J shed 2 bases, with 8 bases lying between them. The CDR3 here is CASSQEPGTYEQYF. CDR3 coding DNA: TGTGCCAGCAGCCAAGAACCTGGGACCTACGAGCAGTACTTC.

This clonotype has at least ten counts. V is TRBV12-3 or TRBV12-4 and J is TRBJ1-1, with D perhaps TRBD1 (6 bases). This CDR3 is 15 amino acids long. The V and J ends lost 5 bases and 3 bases respectively, with 16 bases between them. CDR3 sequence reads: CASSPRTATHTEAFF. The CDR3 DNA reads as TGTGCCAGCAGTCCCCGGACAGCGACCCACACTGAAGCTTTCTTT.

The CDR3, as DNA: TGCAGTGCTAGAAGAACAGGGACAGATACGCAGTATTTT. Translating it yields CSARRTGTDTQYF. The chain joins TRBV20-1 to TRBJ2-3; tentative D call: TRBD1 (6 bases). Trimming shortened V by 2 bases and J by 3 bases, and 9 bases separated the two germline ends. The germline V gene encodes CDR1 DFQATT and CDR2 SNEGSKA (reference sequence). The CDR3 spans 13 residues.

The chain carries TRBV25-1 and TRBJ2-5; D gene uncertain. The germline gives CDR1 MGHDK, CDR2 SYGVNS. Trimming stripped 1 base from V and 3 bases from J, with 9 bases between. The CDR3 is 14 residues long. This CDR3 reads CASSESVREETQYF. The CDR3 DNA reads TGTGCCAGCAGTGAATCCGTAAGAGAAGAGACCCAGTACTTC.

This clonotype occurred many times. The chain joins TRBV2 to TRBJ1-5; TRBD1 matches 7 bases. CDR3 length: 15 amino acids. The germline V gene encodes CDR1 SNHLY and CDR2 FYNNEI. Germline trimming cut 4 bases from V and 0 bases from J; bases unmatched to any gene: 3. CDR3 sequence: CASSGGTASNQPQHF. The CDR3 nucleotides read TGTGCCAGCAGTGGAGGGACAGCTAGCAATCAGCCCCAGCATTTT.

At least ten counts were recorded for this clonotype. V is TRBV20-1 and J is TRBJ2-7; D not resolved. Trimming shortened V by 5 bases and J by 3 bases, and 20 bases separated the two germline ends. Germline-derived CDR1 and CDR2 are DFQATT and SNEGSKA (reference sequence). The CDR3 contains 15 residues. In nucleotides, the CDR3 is TGCAGTGCTCCATCGCCCAGGCAGGTTGTCTACGAGCAGTACTTC. Its protein is CSAPSPRQVVYEQYF.

The V gene is TRBV7-9, the J gene TRBJ2-1; TRBD2 matches 15 bases. With V trimmed by 6 bases and J by 5 bases, 5 bases remained unmatched. There are 16 residues in the CDR3. CDR1 and CDR2 (germline): SEHNR, FQNEAQ (reference sequence). The DNA of the CDR3 is TGTGCCAGCAGTCCGGGACTAGCGGGAGGCCACAATGAGCAGTTCTTC. Translated: CASSPGLAGGHNEQFF.

The V gene is TRBV29-1, the J gene TRBJ1-1; 11 bases map to TRBD1. The length of the CDR3 is 15 residues. V lost 6 bases, J lost 2 bases, and 8 bases stayed unmatched. Germline V CDR1 and CDR2: SQVTM, ANQGSEA. CDR3 bases: TGCAGCGTCCGGACAGGGGGCACTTATAACACTGAAGCTTTCTTT. Encoded protein: CSVRTGGTYNTEAFF. Full variable domain (remainder filled in from reference TRBV29-1 and TRBJ1-1): SAVISQKPSRDICQRGTSLTIQCQVDSQVTMMFWYRQQPGQSLTLIATANQGSEATYESGFVIDKFPISRPNLTFSTLTVSNMSPEDSSIYLCSVRTGGTYNTEAFFGQGTRLTVV.

This clonotype was counted at least ten times. The chain joins TRBV7-2 to TRBJ2-1; D is perhaps TRBD2 (6 bases). The CDR3 loop spans 16 amino acids. V was clipped by 5 bases and J by 0 bases, with 14 bases between them. Germline V CDR1 and CDR2: SGHTA, FQGNSA. The CDR3 bases are TGTGCCAGCAGCCAACTGGAGGGAAGCTCCTACAATGAGCAGTTCTTC. It translates to CASSQLEGSSYNEQFF.

This chain connects TRBV9 to TRBJ2-3; D is unclear. CDR3 size: 15 residues. The germline V gene has CDR1 SGDLS and CDR2 YYNGEE. V was cut by 0 bases and J by 1 base, with 9 bases left in between. CDR3 nucleotides: TGTGCCAGCAGCGTAGACCCGTCCGGCACAGATACGCAGTATTTT. Translation gives CASSVDPSGTDTQYF.

The gene calls are TRBV28 and TRBJ2-7; 9 nucleotides agree with TRBD2. Germline-derived CDR1 and CDR2 are MDHEN and SYDVKM. The V gene end was trimmed by 6 bases and the J gene end by 1 base; junction bases not matched to a gene: 16. The CDR3 is made up of 18 amino acids. The CDR3 loop reads CASSNPALTGLASYEQYF. CDR3 in DNA: TGTGCCAGCAGCAACCCCGCGCTTACTGGACTAGCGTCCTACGAGCAGTACTTC.

This clonotype was detected many times. This chain uses TRBV2 with TRBJ2-2; 10 bases line up with TRBD1. CDR1 and CDR2 from the germline V gene are SNHLY and FYNNEI. The CDR3 runs to 18 residues. Germline trimming cut 0 bases from V and 1 base from J; bases unmatched to any gene: 5. The CDR3 is CASSEAVGDRGNTGELFF. In DNA, the CDR3 is TGTGCCAGCAGTGAAGCGGTAGGGGACAGGGGGAACACCGGGGAGCTGTTTTTT.